Shown below are 30 T cell receptor beta chains from a single sample sequenced in a study of cytomegalovirus exposure and HLA in healthy donors. Both 60 Vbeta primers and 13 Jbeta primers went into the PCR. The method was immunoSEQ multiplex PCR; TCRdb's version includes in-frame clones alone and lacks a portion of them. The sample yields fewer than 110,000 clones, around three quarters seen once. The sample consisted of PBMCs. The receptors originated from a man aged 50 to 60 in good health and CMV-seropositive.

This clone was seen a handful of times. The J gene is TRBJ2-5, the V gene TRBV19; D gene uncertain. In germline, CDR1 is LNHDA, CDR2 SQIVND (reference sequence). Trimming pared 3 bases from V and 1 base from J, leaving 6 bases between. The CDR3 length is 13 residues. The CDR3 coding sequence is TGTGCCAGTAGTATGAACAGCCAAGAGACCCAGTACTTC. Protein sequence: CASSMNSQETQYF.

The chain is built from TRBV30 and TRBJ2-5; 11 bases match TRBD1. CDR3 length equals 15 residues. V gave up 3 bases and J gave up 5 bases; unmatched junction bases: 8. Germline CDR1 is GTSNPN and CDR2 is SVGIG (reference sequence). The CDR3: CAWSWTGGVGETQYF. The CDR3 DNA follows: TGTGCCTGGAGCTGGACAGGGGGCGTCGGGGAGACCCAGTACTTC. The whole variable domain, filled in from reference TRBV30 and TRBJ2-5, reads SQTIHQWPATLVQPVGSPLSLECTVEGTSNPNLYWYRQAAGRGLQLLFYSVGIGQISSEVPQNLSASRPQDRQFILSSKKLLLSDSGFYLCAWSWTGGVGETQYFGPGTRLLVL.

V gene TRBV30 combines with J gene TRBJ1-1; D unresolved. There are 11 residues in the CDR3. Germline V gives CDR1 GTSNPN, CDR2 SVGIG (reference sequence). The V gene lost 0 bases and the J gene lost 11 bases, with 10 bases spanning the gap. The CDR3 DNA follows: TGTGCCTGGAGTGTCAGCGTTCAGGCTTTCTTT. Translating gives CAWSVSVQAFF.

The chain couples TRBV30 to TRBJ1-4, with TRBD1 as a possible D gene (6 bases). Between the trimmed V and J ends, which lost 1 base and 8 bases, there was a span of 17 bases. CDR3 length equals 15 residues. The germline V gene encodes CDR1 GTSNPN and CDR2 SVGIG (reference sequence). The CDR3 is CAWSASDRWGEKLFF. CDR3 sequence (DNA): TGTGCCTGGAGTGCCTCCGACAGGTGGGGGGAAAAACTGTTTTTT.

V and J are TRBV7-3 and TRBJ2-2; 7 bases agree with TRBD2. The CDR3 is made up of 19 amino acids. V dropped 0 bases and J dropped 5; count of bases not matched to a gene: 15. CDR1 is SGHTA, CDR2 FQGTGA, per germline. This CDR3 is CASSLTSGAGPRGTGELFF. The CDR3 DNA reads as TGTGCCAGCAGCTTAACAAGCGGGGCGGGGCCCCGAGGAACCGGGGAGCTGTTTTTT.

The chain is built from TRBV6-1 and TRBJ2-5; 10 bases fit TRBD1. The length of the CDR3 is 13 residues. J was trimmed by 5 bases and V by 7 bases; bases with no gene match: 4. CDR1 and CDR2 (germline): MNHNS, SASEGT. For the CDR3, the DNA is TGTGCCAGCACCGGGACAGGGGCGGAGACCCAGTACTTC. This encodes CASTGTGAETQYF.

This chain connects TRBV11-2 to TRBJ2-7; D not resolved. CDR1 and CDR2 (germline): SGHAT, FQNNGV. The CDR3 is made up of 14 amino acids. V was trimmed by 1 base and J by 2 bases, leaving 9 bases between them. Here the CDR3 reads CASSLALSPYEQYF. As DNA, the CDR3 is TGTGCCAGCAGCTTAGCACTCTCCCCCTACGAGCAGTACTTC.

V is TRBV28 and J is TRBJ1-2, with D tentatively TRBD1 (5 bases). V was pared by 3 bases and J by 8 bases, with 13 bases between. The germline V gene has CDR1 MDHEN and CDR2 SYDVKM. CDR3 length: 13 amino acids. The CDR3 reads CASSFSGIRGYTF. CDR3 coding DNA: TGTGCCAGCAGTTTCTCAGGGATTAGAGGCTACACCTTC.

The rearrangement uses TRBV2 and TRBJ1-5; D remains ambiguous. The length of the CDR3 is 15 residues. CDR1 and CDR2 (germline): SNHLY, FYNNEI. V was clipped by 6 bases and J by 1 base, with 13 bases between them. This chain's CDR3 is CASSGPGGSNQPQHF. CDR3 coding DNA: TGTGCCAGCAGCGGTCCAGGTGGGAGCAATCAGCCCCAGCATTTT.

The CDR3 is CASSRRHLAENTEAFF. CDR3 nucleotide sequence: TGTGCCAGTAGTAGACGACATTTGGCAGAAAACACTGAAGCTTTCTTT. The chain combines TRBV19 with TRBJ1-1, with D hard to call. V was shortened by 4 bases and J by 2 bases, with 17 bases between the two germline ends. This CDR3 comprises 16 residues. CDR1 and CDR2 from the germline V gene are LNHDA and SQIVND (reference sequence).

This rearrangement joins TRBV4-3 to TRBJ2-5; 7 nucleotides align to TRBD2. Per the germline V gene, CDR1 is LGHNA and CDR2 is YSLEER. This CDR3 comprises 17 residues. Trimming took 0 bases from V and 5 from J; bases not matched to a gene: 12. In nucleotides, the CDR3 is TGCGCCAGCAGCCAAGATACCCCTAGGCGGGAGCGGGAGACCCAGTACTTC. Translated: CASSQDTPRRERETQYF.

CDR3 region: CASSQDSLYEQYF. In DNA form, the CDR3 reads TGTGCCAGCAGCCAGGACAGCCTTTACGAGCAGTACTTC. The V and J genes are TRBV5-4 and TRBJ2-7; D perhaps matches TRBD1 (6 bases). The CDR3 sequence is 13 residues long. Germline CDR1 and CDR2: SGHNT and YYREEE (reference sequence). V lost 4 bases to trimming and J lost 4 bases, with 12 bases between them.

The chain links TRBV6-5 to TRBJ2-7; D perhaps matches TRBD2 (6 bases). There are 13 residues in the CDR3. Trimming left V 2 bases short and J 7 bases short, with 12 bases between. Germline V gene sequence: CDR1 MNHEY, CDR2 SVGAGI. DNA of the CDR3: TGTGCCAGCAGTTACGGATCCCGGGGGGAGCAGTACTTC. Its protein is CASSYGSRGEQYF.

The chain uses TRBV10-3 and TRBJ2-3; D is undetermined. Germline V gene sequence: CDR1 ENHRY, CDR2 SYGVKD. The CDR3 runs to 11 residues. Trimming removed 11 bases at V and 0 bases at J, with 6 bases between. The DNA for the CDR3 is TGTGCCGCAGGTAGCACAGATACGCAGTATTTT. It translates to CAAGSTDTQYF.

V gene TRBV25-1 combines with J gene TRBJ2-2; possible D gene TRBD1, 6 bases. With 1 base removed from V and 2 bases from J, the gap between germline ends came to 8 bases. In germline, CDR1 is MGHDK, CDR2 SYGVNS. There are 15 residues in the CDR3. The CDR3: CASSESTGNTGELFF. CDR3 DNA sequence: TGTGCCAGCAGTGAATCGACAGGTAACACCGGGGAGCTGTTTTTT.

The chain is built from TRBV7-9 and TRBJ1-2, with 8 bases lining up with TRBD1. Germline CDR1 SEHNR, CDR2 FQNEAQ (reference sequence). This CDR3 comprises 14 residues. V dropped 5 bases and J dropped 6; count of bases not matched to a gene: 8. The DNA of the CDR3 is TGTGCCAGCAGCATATCAGGGGGCGCAGATGGCTACACCTTC. This encodes CASSISGGADGYTF.

A word on this clone: Additional DNA sequences in this sample encode the identical CDR3. The chain uses TRBV9 and TRBJ2-1; 8 nucleotides line up with TRBD2. Germline V gene data show CDR1 as SGDLS and CDR2 as YYNGEE. J lost 0 bases, V lost 1 base, and 0 bases had no gene match. The CDR3 consists of 15 residues. In nucleotides, the CDR3 is TGTGCCAGCAGCGTAAGCGGGAGCTCCTACAATGAGCAGTTCTTC. This encodes CASSVSGSSYNEQFF.

V and J are TRBV28 and TRBJ1-2, with 7 positions matching TRBD1. Trimming at V came to 2 bases and at J to 5 bases, leaving 5 bases not matched to a gene. Germline V gene lookup returns CDR1 MDHEN and CDR2 SYDVKM. The CDR3 length is 14 residues. The CDR3 nucleotides read TGTGCCAGCAGTTTAGTTGCAGGGGGATATGGCTACACCTTC. Amino acid sequence: CASSLVAGGYGYTF.

This chain joins TRBV19 and TRBJ2-1; a weak D match, TRBD1 (5 bases). This CDR3 has 15 amino acids. CDR1 is LNHDA and CDR2 is SQIVND in the germline V gene (reference sequence). V lost 6 bases to trimming and J lost 5 bases, with 17 bases between them. DNA of the CDR3: TGTGCCAGTAGCCTGGTGCCCCAAGGGGACAATGAGCAGTTCTTC. Its protein is CASSLVPQGDNEQFF.

V and J are TRBV18 and TRBJ2-3; 8 bases line up with TRBD2. Germline CDR1 reads KGHSH; CDR2 reads LQKENI. The CDR3 totals 18 residues. With V trimmed by 4 bases and J by 0 bases, 12 bases remained unmatched. The CDR3 here is CASSLKTLSGTSTDTQYF. In nucleotides, the CDR3 is TGTGCCAGCTCACTAAAAACCCTTAGCGGGACTAGCACAGATACGCAGTATTTT.

The chain couples TRBV2 to TRBJ1-6; the D is unclear. The CDR3 totals 14 residues. V dropped 0 bases and J dropped 8 bases, with 8 bases sitting between them. Germline V CDR1 and CDR2: SNHLY, FYNNEI. CDR3 protein: CASSEAGRDSPLHF. CDR3 bases: TGTGCCAGCAGTGAAGCGGGGAGGGATTCACCCCTCCACTTT.

The V call is TRBV7-3, the J call TRBJ2-2; 15 bases fit TRBD2. The V and J ends lost 1 base and 0 bases, in that order; junction bases with no gene match: 3. The CDR3 contains 19 residues. In germline, CDR1 is SGHTA, CDR2 FQGTGA. The CDR3 loop reads CASSLMGLAGGTNTGELFF. The CDR3 bases are TGTGCCAGCAGCTTAATGGGACTAGCGGGAGGAACGAACACCGGGGAGCTGTTTTTT.

CDR3 region: CASSRQGTYGYTF. In DNA, the CDR3 is TGTGCCAGCAGCAGACAGGGGACCTATGGCTACACCTTC. The chain has TRBV7-8 and TRBJ1-2, with 8 bases lining up with TRBD1. From germline, CDR1 is SGHVS and CDR2 FQNEAQ. The CDR3 spans 13 residues. Unmatched junction bases numbered 3, after V lost 5 bases and J lost 4 bases.

The V and J genes are TRBV28 and TRBJ2-7, with TRBD2 identical over 8 bases. The CDR3 runs 14 residues. Trimming took 5 bases from V and 4 from J; bases not matched to a gene: 7. From germline, CDR1 is MDHEN and CDR2 SYDVKM. CDR3 in amino acids: CASSHLSGAYEQYF. The CDR3 coding sequence is TGTGCCAGCAGTCACCTTAGCGGGGCGTACGAGCAGTACTTC.

The chain uses TRBV18 and TRBJ2-7, with D uncertain. Germline loops: CDR1 KGHSH, CDR2 LQKENI. Trimming took 3 bases from V and 0 from J, leaving 9 bases between them. The CDR3 is made up of 14 amino acids. DNA for the CDR3: TGTGCCAGCTCACCCCCAGGTGTCTCCTACGAGCAGTACTTC. This gives the protein CASSPPGVSYEQYF.

The chain links TRBV30 to TRBJ2-3; D gene ambiguous. Germline CDR1 reads GTSNPN; CDR2 reads SVGIG (reference sequence). V was clipped by 3 bases and J by 2 bases, with 6 bases between them. This CDR3 contains 12 residues. This chain's CDR3 is CAWRGDTDTQYF. The CDR3 bases are TGTGCCTGGAGGGGCGACACAGATACGCAGTATTTT.

This sequence joins TRBV6-5 and TRBJ1-5, with 8 bases that match TRBD1. Germline CDR1 reads MNHEY; CDR2 reads SVGAGI. This CDR3 is 13 amino acids long. V shed 7 bases, J shed 3 bases, and the junction held 2 bases outside the gene matches. The DNA of the CDR3 is TGTGCCAGCATCAGGGGGCACAATCAGCCCCAGCATTTT. It specifies CASIRGHNQPQHF.

This clone was seen a handful of times. This rearrangement joins TRBV29-1 to TRBJ2-1; 11 bases line up with TRBD2. CDR1 and CDR2 (germline): SQVTM, ANQGSEA. The V segment lost 4 bases and the J segment 0 bases; nucleotides outside the gene matches: 5. The CDR3 has 16 residues. Written as DNA, the CDR3 is TGCAGCGTTGGCCGACTAGCGGGAAGCTCCTACAATGAGCAGTTCTTC. Protein product: CSVGRLAGSSYNEQFF.

The chain combines TRBV10-3 with TRBJ2-7; D is possibly TRBD2 (6 bases). Germline V CDR1 and CDR2: ENHRY, SYGVKD. CDR3 length equals 13 residues. The V end lost 8 bases, the J end lost 1 base, and 12 bases lay between the germline ends. The CDR3 nucleotides read TGTGCCATCGGCCGGGACTTATCCTACGAGCAGTACTTC. Encoded protein: CAIGRDLSYEQYF.

V usage is TRBV28 and J usage is TRBJ1-4; 12 bases fit TRBD1. The CDR3 sequence is 16 residues long. Germline V gene data show CDR1 as MDHEN and CDR2 as SYDVKM. V gave up 3 bases and J gave up 3 bases; unmatched junction bases: 2. The CDR3 DNA sequence: TGTGCCAGCAGTTTGGGACAGGGGGCAGCTAATGAAAAACTGTTTTTT. It codes for CASSLGQGAANEKLFF.